Sequencing of this TCR beta chain was carried out in a study of T-cell memory formation after mild COVID-19. This clonotype was seen a few times. MiXCR, run by TCRdb on the 5' RACE reads, gives a single entry per CDR3 protein. Of around 340,000 distinct CDR3 sequences listed, approximately 16% are singletons. V lost 1 base and J 8 bases, leaving 9 bases between the germline ends. The CDR3 has 13 amino acids. Germline assignment: CDR1 SGHDT and CDR2 YYEEEE. The sequence was collected from a man younger than 35 who had mild COVID-19 (a few samples of this study predate the infection). Cell type and time point are not known. V gene TRBV5-6 combines with J gene TRBJ1-4; D unresolved. Sequenced input: PBMCs or a T cell subset sorted from them (not recorded which). CDR3 nucleotide sequence: TGTGCCAGCAGCTTGCGGGTGGAAGAAAAACTGTTTTTT. This encodes CASSLRVEEKLFF.